This is a list of T cell receptor beta chains from one sample in a study of CD8 T cells in Susac syndrome. From the immunoSEQ multiplex PCR reads, TCRdb called clonotypes with MiXCR, one entry per CDR3 protein. This table has about 150,000 distinct CDR3 sequences, roughly 95% appearing once. The sequenced sample consisted of CD8+ T cells from PBMCs. These receptors were obtained from a human donor with multiple sclerosis. The CDR3 runs from the conserved cysteine through the conserved F or W. The order of the fields is D gene, J gene, clone size, V gene, CDR3 DNA, CDR3 protein. A D gene is named only where the DNA matches it firmly. Rows may omit the clone size; those that give it use once, few, many or a size class.

D gene: TRBD2; J gene: TRBJ2-1; clone size: -; V gene: TRBV7-3; CDR3 DNA: TGTGCCAGCAGCTCAGCGGGGACTACCCCCTACAATGAGCAGTTCTTC; CDR3 protein: CASSSAGTTPYNEQFF
D gene: TRBD1; J gene: TRBJ2-3; clone size: -; V gene: TRBV27; CDR3 DNA: TGTGCCACAATGCCGAACTATCAGGGGGCGAGAGATACGCAGTATTTT; CDR3 protein: CATMPNYQGARDTQYF
D gene: -; J gene: TRBJ2-7; clone size: once; V gene: TRBV25-1; CDR3 DNA: TGTGCCACCCCCCTTTCAATCGGCGGATTTTCCTACGAGCAGTACTTC; CDR3 protein: CATPLSIGGFSYEQYF
D gene: -; J gene: TRBJ2-1; clone size: -; V gene: TRBV7-9; CDR3 DNA: TGTGCCAGCAGCTCCGAACGGGGAGACAATGAGCAGTTCTTC; CDR3 protein: CASSSERGDNEQFF
D gene: -; J gene: TRBJ1-1; clone size: -; V gene: TRBV6-6; CDR3 DNA: TGTGCCAGCAGTTACCCTGACACTGAAGCTTTCTTT; CDR3 protein: CASSYPDTEAFF
D gene: -; J gene: TRBJ2-3; clone size: -; V gene: TRBV29-1; CDR3 DNA: TGCAGCGTTTCCGATACGCAGTATTTT; CDR3 protein: CSVSDTQYF
D gene: TRBD1; J gene: TRBJ2-1; clone size: -; V gene: TRBV15; CDR3 DNA: TGTGCCACCAGCGGGACAGGCACCTACAATGAGCAGTTCTTC; CDR3 protein: CATSGTGTYNEQFF
D gene: -; J gene: TRBJ2-1; clone size: -; V gene: TRBV5-1; CDR3 DNA: TGCGCCAGCAGCCTCGCGCACGATGAGCAGTTCTTC; CDR3 protein: CASSLAHDEQFF
D gene: TRBD1; J gene: TRBJ2-7; clone size: -; V gene: TRBV20-1; CDR3 DNA: TGCAGTGCTAGAGGGACAGGGATGTTCTACGAGCAGTACTTC; CDR3 protein: CSARGTGMFYEQYF
D gene: -; J gene: TRBJ2-1; clone size: -; V gene: TRBV2; CDR3 DNA: TGTGCCCTCGTCCCCGGGTCTCAGAGGAATGAGCAGTTCTTC; CDR3 protein: CALVPGSQRNEQFF
D gene: TRBD1; J gene: TRBJ2-7; clone size: -; V gene: TRBV7-9; CDR3 DNA: TGTGCCAGCAGCCAGGGGGACAGGGTTTCCTACGAGCAGTACTTC; CDR3 protein: CASSQGDRVSYEQYF
D gene: -; J gene: TRBJ1-1; clone size: -; V gene: TRBV6-5; CDR3 DNA: TGTGCCAGCAGGGGCGCTGGGGTTGAAGCTTTCTTT; CDR3 protein: CASRGAGVEAFF
D gene: -; J gene: TRBJ1-1; clone size: once; V gene: TRBV30; CDR3 DNA: TGTGCCTGGAGTTGGAACACTGAAGCTTTCTTT; CDR3 protein: CAWSWNTEAFF
D gene: -; J gene: TRBJ2-3; clone size: once; V gene: TRBV5-4; CDR3 DNA: TGTGCCAGTGGGACCGAAGACACAGATACGCAGTATTTT; CDR3 protein: CASGTEDTDTQYF
D gene: TRBD1; J gene: TRBJ2-1; clone size: -; V gene: TRBV27; CDR3 DNA: TGTGCCAGCAGTCTCGGGACAGGGGCCAATGAGCAGTTCTTC; CDR3 protein: CASSLGTGANEQFF
D gene: -; J gene: TRBJ2-5; clone size: -; V gene: TRBV29-1; CDR3 DNA: TGCAGCGTCGGGTCGTACCAAGAGACCCAGTACTTC; CDR3 protein: CSVGSYQETQYF
D gene: -; J gene: TRBJ2-3; clone size: -; V gene: TRBV7-9; CDR3 DNA: TGTGCCAGCAGCCCAATCGGAGCGGCTAGCACAGATACGCAGTATTTT; CDR3 protein: CASSPIGAASTDTQYF
D gene: -; J gene: TRBJ2-7; clone size: -; V gene: TRBV27; CDR3 DNA: TGTGCCAGCAGTTCCCTAGGACCGTCCTACGAGCAGTACTTC; CDR3 protein: CASSSLGPSYEQYF
D gene: -; J gene: TRBJ1-5; clone size: -; V gene: TRBV4-1; CDR3 DNA: TGCGCCAGCAGCCAAGTGGGGGCTGGTCAGCCCCAGCATTTT; CDR3 protein: CASSQVGAGQPQHF
D gene: TRBD1; J gene: TRBJ1-2; clone size: -; V gene: TRBV12-3/TRBV12-4; CDR3 DNA: TGTGCCAGCAGTTACGGACAGGGATCCCGTGGCTACACCTTC; CDR3 protein: CASSYGQGSRGYTF
D gene: TRBD1; J gene: TRBJ1-1; clone size: -; V gene: TRBV27; CDR3 DNA: TGTGCCAGCAGTTTTGGGAACAGGGGCACTGAAGCTTTCTTT; CDR3 protein: CASSFGNRGTEAFF
D gene: -; J gene: TRBJ1-3; clone size: -; V gene: TRBV20-1; CDR3 DNA: TGCAGTGCTAGAGGACGGTCGGGAAACACCATATATTTT; CDR3 protein: CSARGRSGNTIYF
D gene: -; J gene: TRBJ1-1; clone size: -; V gene: TRBV30; CDR3 DNA: TGTGCCTGGAGTGTACCGGCGCCTGAAGCTTTCTTT; CDR3 protein: CAWSVPAPEAFF
D gene: TRBD2; J gene: TRBJ2-1; clone size: -; V gene: TRBV19; CDR3 DNA: TGTGCCAGTTGGGGAGGGTATGAGCAGTTCTTC; CDR3 protein: CASWGGYEQFF
D gene: TRBD1; J gene: TRBJ1-5; clone size: -; V gene: TRBV9; CDR3 DNA: TGTGCCAGCAGCCAGTCGACAGGGCTCAATCAGCCCCAGCATTTT; CDR3 protein: CASSQSTGLNQPQHF
D gene: -; J gene: TRBJ2-3; clone size: -; V gene: TRBV30; CDR3 DNA: TGTGCCTGGTCTCGAGGCAGCAGCACAGATACGCAGTATTTT; CDR3 protein: CAWSRGSSTDTQYF
D gene: TRBD1; J gene: TRBJ1-1; clone size: once; V gene: TRBV9; CDR3 DNA: TGTGCCAGCAGCGAGGAGGGACAGCCCGATGAAGCTTTCTTT; CDR3 protein: CASSEEGQPDEAFF
D gene: TRBD2; J gene: TRBJ2-1; clone size: -; V gene: TRBV9; CDR3 DNA: TGTGCCAGCAGCGGCGGGGGGCGGTTATCCTACAATGAGCAGTTCTTC; CDR3 protein: CASSGGGRLSYNEQFF
D gene: -; J gene: TRBJ2-7; clone size: -; V gene: TRBV20-1; CDR3 DNA: TGCAGTGCTAGTGGTCGCGACTCCTACGAGCAGTACTTC; CDR3 protein: CSASGRDSYEQYF
D gene: -; J gene: TRBJ1-1; clone size: -; V gene: TRBV29-1; CDR3 DNA: TGCAGCGTACTAGGCCGGGAATCCGAAGCTTTCTTT; CDR3 protein: CSVLGRESEAFF
D gene: -; J gene: TRBJ1-2; clone size: -; V gene: TRBV20-1; CDR3 DNA: TGCAGTGCCCCCAGGCCCAGGGAAGGCTACACCTTC; CDR3 protein: CSAPRPREGYTF
D gene: TRBD2; J gene: TRBJ2-2; clone size: -; V gene: TRBV29-1; CDR3 DNA: TGCAGCGTTAGCGGGACTAGCGGGGGCACCGGGGAGCTGTTTTTT; CDR3 protein: CSVSGTSGGTGELFF
D gene: -; J gene: TRBJ2-5; clone size: -; V gene: TRBV7-9; CDR3 DNA: TGTGCCAGCAGCCCGGGTGGAGGGGAGACCCAGTACTTC; CDR3 protein: CASSPGGGETQYF
D gene: -; J gene: TRBJ2-1; clone size: -; V gene: TRBV30; CDR3 DNA: TGTGCCTTCATACCTCCGGACTACAATGAGCAGTTCTTC; CDR3 protein: CAFIPPDYNEQFF
D gene: TRBD1; J gene: TRBJ2-3; clone size: -; V gene: TRBV27; CDR3 DNA: TGTGCCAGCAGTTTAGGCCGGACAGGGGGGAGCACAGATACGCAGTATTTT; CDR3 protein: CASSLGRTGGSTDTQYF
D gene: -; J gene: TRBJ1-5; clone size: -; V gene: TRBV11-2; CDR3 DNA: TGTGCCAGCAGCTCAACAGGGATTCAGCCCCAGCATTTT; CDR3 protein: CASSSTGIQPQHF
D gene: -; J gene: TRBJ1-2; clone size: -; V gene: TRBV29-1; CDR3 DNA: TGCAGCGTTGATTCGGGAAACTATGGCTACACCTTC; CDR3 protein: CSVDSGNYGYTF
D gene: TRBD1; J gene: TRBJ2-1; clone size: -; V gene: TRBV5-1; CDR3 DNA: TGCGCCAGCAGCGCGGGGACAGGTACCTACAATGAGCAGTTCTTC; CDR3 protein: CASSAGTGTYNEQFF
D gene: -; J gene: TRBJ1-2; clone size: -; V gene: TRBV3-1; CDR3 DNA: TGTGCCAGCAGCCAAACCGCCCGCAGAAACTATGGCTACACCTTC; CDR3 protein: CASSQTARRNYGYTF
D gene: -; J gene: TRBJ2-7; clone size: -; V gene: TRBV29-1; CDR3 DNA: TGCAGCGTTGAGGGGGATCCCTACGAGCAGTACTTC; CDR3 protein: CSVEGDPYEQYF
D gene: -; J gene: TRBJ2-1; clone size: -; V gene: TRBV12-3/TRBV12-4; CDR3 DNA: TGTGCCAGCAGTTACTATTATGAGCAGTTCTTC; CDR3 protein: CASSYYYEQFF